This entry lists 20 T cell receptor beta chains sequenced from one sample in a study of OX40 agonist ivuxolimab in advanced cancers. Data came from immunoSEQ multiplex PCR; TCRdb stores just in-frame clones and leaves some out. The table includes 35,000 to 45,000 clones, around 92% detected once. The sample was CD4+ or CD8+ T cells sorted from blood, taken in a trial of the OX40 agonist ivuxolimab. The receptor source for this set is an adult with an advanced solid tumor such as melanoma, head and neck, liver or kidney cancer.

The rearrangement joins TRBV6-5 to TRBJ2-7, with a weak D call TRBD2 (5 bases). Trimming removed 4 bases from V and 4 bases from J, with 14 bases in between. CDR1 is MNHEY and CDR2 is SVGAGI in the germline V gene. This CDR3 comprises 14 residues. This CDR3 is CASSSWELGYEQYF. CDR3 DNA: TGTGCCAGCAGTTCCTGGGAGCTAGGATACGAGCAGTACTTC.

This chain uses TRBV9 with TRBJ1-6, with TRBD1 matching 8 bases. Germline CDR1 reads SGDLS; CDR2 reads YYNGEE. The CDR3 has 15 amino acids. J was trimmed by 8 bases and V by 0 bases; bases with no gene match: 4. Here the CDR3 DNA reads TGTGCCAGCAGCGTAGAAGGGACAGGAGATTCACCCCTCCACTTT. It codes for CASSVEGTGDSPLHF.

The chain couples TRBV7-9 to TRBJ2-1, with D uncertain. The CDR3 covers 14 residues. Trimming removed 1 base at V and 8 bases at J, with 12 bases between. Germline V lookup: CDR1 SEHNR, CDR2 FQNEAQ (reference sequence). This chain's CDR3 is CASSLDKSGDEQFF. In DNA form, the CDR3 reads TGTGCCAGCAGCTTAGACAAATCGGGCGATGAGCAGTTCTTC.

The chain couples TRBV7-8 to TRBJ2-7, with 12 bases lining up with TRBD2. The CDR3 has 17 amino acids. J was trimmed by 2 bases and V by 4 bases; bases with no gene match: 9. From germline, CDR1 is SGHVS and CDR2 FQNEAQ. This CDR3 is CASSSAIGTSGPYEQYF. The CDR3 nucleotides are TGTGCCAGCAGCTCCGCAATAGGGACTAGCGGGCCCTACGAGCAGTACTTC.

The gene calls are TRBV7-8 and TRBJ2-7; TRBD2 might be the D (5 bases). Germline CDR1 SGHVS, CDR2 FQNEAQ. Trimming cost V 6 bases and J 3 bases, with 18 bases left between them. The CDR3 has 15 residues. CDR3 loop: CASSLGSYTIYEQYF. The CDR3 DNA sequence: TGTGCCAGCAGTCTAGGGAGCTATACAATCTACGAGCAGTACTTC.

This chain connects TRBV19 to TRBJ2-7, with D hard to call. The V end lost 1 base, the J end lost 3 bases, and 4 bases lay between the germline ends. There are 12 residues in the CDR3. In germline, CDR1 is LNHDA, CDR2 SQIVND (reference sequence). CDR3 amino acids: CASSIGGYEQYF. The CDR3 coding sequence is TGTGCCAGTAGTATAGGGGGCTACGAGCAGTACTTC.

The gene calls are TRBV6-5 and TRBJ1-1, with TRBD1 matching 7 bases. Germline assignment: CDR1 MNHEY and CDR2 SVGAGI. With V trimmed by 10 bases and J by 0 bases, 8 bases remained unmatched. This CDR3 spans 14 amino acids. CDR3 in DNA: TGTGCCACCCAGCAGGGACAGTTGAACACTGAAGCTTTCTTT. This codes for CATQQGQLNTEAFF.

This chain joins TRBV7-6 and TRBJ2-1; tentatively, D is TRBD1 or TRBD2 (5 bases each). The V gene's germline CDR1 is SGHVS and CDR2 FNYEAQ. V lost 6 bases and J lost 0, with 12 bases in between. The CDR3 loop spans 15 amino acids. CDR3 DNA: TGTGCCAGCAGAAGAGGGCAGGGCTCCTACAATGAGCAGTTCTTC. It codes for CASRRGQGSYNEQFF. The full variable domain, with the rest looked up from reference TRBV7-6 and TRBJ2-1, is GAGVSQSPRYKVTKRGQDVALRCDPISGHVSLYWYRQALGQGPEFLTYFNYEAQQDKSGLPNDRFSAERPEGSISTLTIQRTEQRDSAMYRCASRRGQGSYNEQFFGPGTRLTVL.

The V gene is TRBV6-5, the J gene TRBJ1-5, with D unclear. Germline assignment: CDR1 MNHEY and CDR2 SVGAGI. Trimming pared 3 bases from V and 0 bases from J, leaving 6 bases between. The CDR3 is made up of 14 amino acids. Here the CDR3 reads CASSYLDSNQPQHF. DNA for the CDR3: TGTGCCAGCAGTTATTTGGATAGCAATCAGCCCCAGCATTTT.

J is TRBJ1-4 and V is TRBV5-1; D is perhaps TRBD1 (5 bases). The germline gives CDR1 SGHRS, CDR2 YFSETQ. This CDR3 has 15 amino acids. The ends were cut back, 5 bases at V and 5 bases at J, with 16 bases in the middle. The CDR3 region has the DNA TGCGCCAGCAGGGAACATGGGGGTTTAAATGAAAAACTGTTTTTT. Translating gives CASREHGGLNEKLFF.

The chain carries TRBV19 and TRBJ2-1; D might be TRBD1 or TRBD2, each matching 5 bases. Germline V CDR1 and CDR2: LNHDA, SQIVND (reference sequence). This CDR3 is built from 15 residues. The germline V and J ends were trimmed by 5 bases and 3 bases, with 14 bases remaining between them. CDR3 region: CASSLNRDDYNEQFF. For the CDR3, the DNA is TGTGCCAGTAGTCTGAACCGGGACGACTACAATGAGCAGTTCTTC.

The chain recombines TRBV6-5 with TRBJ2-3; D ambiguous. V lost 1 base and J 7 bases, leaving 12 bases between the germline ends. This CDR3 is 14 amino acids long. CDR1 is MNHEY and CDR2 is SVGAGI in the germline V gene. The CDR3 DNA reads TGTGCCAGCAGTTACTTCCAAGGGCGAAATACGCAGTATTTT. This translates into CASSYFQGRNTQYF.

The CDR3 DNA is TGTGCCAGCAGCCCCTCTCCTAACTATGGCTACACCTTC. Translated: CASSPSPNYGYTF. The chain is built from TRBV7-9 and TRBJ1-2; D is unresolved. Germline loops: CDR1 SEHNR, CDR2 FQNEAQ (reference sequence). The CDR3 contains 13 residues. V was pared by 5 bases and J by 0 bases, with 7 bases between.

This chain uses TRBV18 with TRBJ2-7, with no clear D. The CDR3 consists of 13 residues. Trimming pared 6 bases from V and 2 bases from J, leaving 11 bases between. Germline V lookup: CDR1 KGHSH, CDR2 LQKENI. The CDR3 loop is CASSRTGAYEQYF. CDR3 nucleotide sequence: TGTGCCAGCTCCCGGACCGGCGCCTACGAGCAGTACTTC. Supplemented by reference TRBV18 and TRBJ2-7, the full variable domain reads NAGVMQNPRHLVRRRGQEARLRCSPMKGHSHVYWYRQLPEEGLKFMVYLQKENIIDESGMPKERFSAEFPKEGPSILRIQQVVRGDSAAYFCASSRTGAYEQYFGPGTRLTVT.

CDR3 protein: CASSYRDAYEQYF. CDR3 DNA sequence: TGTGCCAGCAGTTACAGAGACGCCTACGAGCAGTACTTC. This rearrangement joins TRBV27 to TRBJ2-7; D gene ambiguous. CDR3 size: 13 residues. The V end lost 4 bases, the J end lost 2 bases, and 9 bases lay between the germline ends. Per the germline V gene, CDR1 is MNHEY and CDR2 is SMNVEV (reference sequence).

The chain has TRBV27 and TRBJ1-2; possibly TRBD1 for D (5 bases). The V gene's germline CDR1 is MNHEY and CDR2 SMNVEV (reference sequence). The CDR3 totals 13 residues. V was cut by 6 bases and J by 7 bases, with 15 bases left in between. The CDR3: CASSLGVSAGYTF. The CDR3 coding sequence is TGTGCCAGCAGCCTAGGGGTCTCGGCTGGCTACACCTTC.

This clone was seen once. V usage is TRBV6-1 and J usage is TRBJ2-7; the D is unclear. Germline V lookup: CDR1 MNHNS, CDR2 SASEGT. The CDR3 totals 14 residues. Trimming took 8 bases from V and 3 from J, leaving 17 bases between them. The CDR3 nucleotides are TGTGCCAGCCACTCGCGAGAAGACTTCTACGAGCAGTACTTC. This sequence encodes CASHSREDFYEQYF.

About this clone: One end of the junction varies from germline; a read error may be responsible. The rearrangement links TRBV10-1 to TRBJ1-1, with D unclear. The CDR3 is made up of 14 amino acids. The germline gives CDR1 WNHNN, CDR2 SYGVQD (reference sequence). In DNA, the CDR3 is TGCGCCAGCAGTAAGTCAAGCGTAGGCACTGAAGCTTTCTTT. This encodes CASSKSSVGTEAFF.

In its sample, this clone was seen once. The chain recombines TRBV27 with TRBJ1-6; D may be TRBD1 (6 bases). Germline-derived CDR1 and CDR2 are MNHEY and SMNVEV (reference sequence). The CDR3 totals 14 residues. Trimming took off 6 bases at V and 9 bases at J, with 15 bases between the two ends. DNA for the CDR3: TGTGCCAGCAGGAGGGGGGGCTCGGGTTCACCCCTCCACTTT. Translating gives CASRRGGSGSPLHF.

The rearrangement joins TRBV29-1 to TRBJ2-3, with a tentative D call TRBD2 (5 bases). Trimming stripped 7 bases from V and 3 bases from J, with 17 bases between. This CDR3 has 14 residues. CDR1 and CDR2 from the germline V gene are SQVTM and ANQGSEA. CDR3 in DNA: TGCAGCGCCGAGGCCGGGGTAAGGACAGATACGCAGTATTTT. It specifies CSAEAGVRTDTQYF.